The rows below give T cell receptor beta chains drawn from one sample of a study of T cell repertoires in cytomegalovirus infection. TCRdb re-analysed the reads in MiXCR, keeping a single row per CDR3 protein. Seen here are 44,000 or so distinct CDR3 sequences, about 21% observed once, and the top ten hold about 90%. Their target antigens are unknown. The input for sequencing was CD8+ T cells from cultured PBMCs, taken from culture after CMV antigen stimulation. The receptors stem from a human donor in good health (CMV status not recorded). Some clones in this sample may be carry-over from other donors' samples. Each CDR3 is given without its conserved first and last residue. The order of the fields is CDR3 protein, D gene, J gene, V gene, CDR3 length. D genes are given only for firm matches.

ASSQGTRGGTDTQY | TRBD2 | TRBJ2-3 | TRBV4-3 | 14
ASSDRGSGGELF | TRBD1 | TRBJ2-2 | TRBV2 | 12
ASSLDETPYEQY | NA | TRBJ2-7 | TRBV11-2 | 12
ASSLDGRVTDTQY | TRBD2 | TRBJ2-3 | TRBV7-3 | 13
ASSLTTSRGNQPQH | NA | TRBJ1-5 | TRBV7-2 | 14
ASSYSNPLASGEQY | NA | TRBJ2-7 | TRBV6-5 | 14
ASSRPGTGNFRLAPLH | TRBD1 | TRBJ1-6 | TRBV27 | 16
ASGGQRVEAF | NA | TRBJ1-1 | TRBV6-2/TRBV6-3 | 10
ASSQEGDLAKNIQY | NA | TRBJ2-4 | TRBV4-1 | 14
ASSQTSGYSYEQY | TRBD2 | TRBJ2-7 | TRBV4-1 | 13
ASSLGTGAYYEQY | TRBD1 | TRBJ2-7 | TRBV7-2 | 13
ASSYIDSYNEQF | NA | TRBJ2-1 | TRBV6-5 | 12
ASSFQGGSYEQY | NA | TRBJ2-7 | TRBV27 | 12
ASSLDPPLGIIDSPLH | NA | TRBJ1-6 | TRBV7-8 | 16
ASSPLGTGLASRGETQY | TRBD2 | TRBJ2-5 | TRBV6-5 | 17
ASSQDFEGRTGELF | NA | TRBJ2-2 | TRBV4-1 | 14